One and the same sample provided the 10 T cell receptor beta chains below, sequenced in a study of T-cell memory formation after mild COVID-19. TCRdb recomputed calls from the 5' RACE reads with MiXCR, one row per CDR3 protein. The sample lists roughly 510,000 distinct CDR3 sequences, 17% seen once, with roughly 7.8% in the top ten. The sample taken for sequencing was PBMCs or a T cell subset sorted from them (not recorded which). The receptors were gathered from an adult woman who had mild COVID-19 (a few samples of this study predate the infection). Cell type and time point are not known.

V is TRBV21-1 and J is TRBJ2-7; the table's D call, TRBD2, was not checked against the DNA. TRBV21-1 constitutes a pseudogene. This CDR3 region has 16 residues. The CDR3 DNA follows: TGTGCCAGCAGCAAACCCAAGAAACTAGCACAGGACGAGCAGTACTTC. Translating gives CASSKPKKLAQDEQYF.

This clonotype was observed a few times. CDR3 DNA: TGTGCCAGTAGTATGGGTGAAATCTCTAGCACAGATACGCAGTATTTT. This sequence encodes CASSMGEISSTDTQYF. The V call is TRBV19, the J call TRBJ2-3; D unresolved. V lost 3 bases and J 0 bases, leaving 13 bases between the germline ends. The germline gives CDR1 LNHDA, CDR2 SQIVND (reference sequence). This CDR3 has 16 amino acids.

This clonotype was recorded a few times. J is TRBJ2-3 and V is TRBV5-1; D might be TRBD1 (6 bases). Germline-derived CDR1 and CDR2 are SGHRS and YFSETQ. With 7 bases removed from V and 1 base from J, the gap between germline ends came to 13 bases. CDR3 length equals 14 residues. DNA of the CDR3: TGCGCCAGCGAGCAGGGGTACGGCACAGATACGCAGTATTTT. As protein: CASEQGYGTDTQYF.

This sequence joins TRBV24-1 and TRBJ2-3, with TRBD1 identical over 8 bases. This CDR3 is 16 amino acids long. With V trimmed by 4 bases and J by 2 bases, 7 bases remained unmatched. CDR1 is KGHDR, CDR2 SFDVKD, per germline. CDR3 sequence reads: CATSDRGTGNTDTQYF. CDR3 bases: TGTGCCACCAGTGACCGCGGGACAGGCAACACAGATACGCAGTATTTT.

The J gene is TRBJ2-3, the V gene TRBV7-8; TRBD2 might be the D (5 bases). Per the germline V gene, CDR1 is SGHVS and CDR2 is FQNEAQ. Deletions cut 5 bases from V and 2 bases from J, with 17 bases between. This CDR3 region has 16 residues. This chain's CDR3 is CASSPPSIATTDTQYF. In DNA form, the CDR3 reads TGTGCCAGCAGCCCACCTAGCATCGCCACCACAGATACGCAGTATTTT.

The chain joins TRBV12-3 or TRBV12-4 to TRBJ2-7, with D perhaps TRBD1 (8 bases). This CDR3 comprises 19 residues. V lost 5 bases to trimming and J lost 4 bases, with 30 bases between them. CDR3 protein: CASSPRGLMRDRSLYEQYF. DNA for the CDR3: TGTGCCAGCAGTCCGCGGGGGCTGATGAGGGACAGGAGCTTATACGAGCAGTACTTC.

The chain carries TRBV24-1 and TRBJ2-4; 11 positions agree with TRBD2. The CDR3 is 17 amino acids. The germline V gene encodes CDR1 KGHDR and CDR2 SFDVKD. Trimming cost V 2 bases and J 6 bases; bases outside gene matches: 8. The CDR3 DNA reads as TGTGCCACCAGTGATTCTAAACTAGCGGGAGCACTAAACATTCAGTACTTC. Protein product: CATSDSKLAGALNIQYF.

As for this clonotype: Germline is not matched at one junction end, which may reflect a read error. The chain uses TRBV7-3 and TRBJ2-6; D might be TRBD1 or TRBD2, each matching 5 bases. The CDR3 has 15 amino acids. The germline V gene has CDR1 SGHTA and CDR2 FQGTGA. CDR3 in amino acids: CASSPPVLGVNVLTF. The DNA of the CDR3 is TGTGCCAGCAGCCCTCCAGTATTGGGGGTCAACGTCCTGACTTTC. Together with reference TRBV7-3 and TRBJ2-6, the CDR3 gives the full variable domain: GAGVSQTPSNKVTEKGKYVELRCDPISGHTALYWYRQSLGQGPEFLIYFQGTGAADDSGLPNDRFFAVRPEGSVSTLKIQRTERGDSAVYLCASSPPVLGVNVLTFGAGSRLTVL.

This sequence joins TRBV3-1 and TRBJ2-5, with 10 bases matching TRBD1. Germline CDR1 reads LGHDT; CDR2 reads YNNKEL (reference sequence). The CDR3 is 16 amino acids. V was clipped by 1 base and J by 5 bases; unmatched bases: 7. The CDR3 protein is CASSQAPGQGGETQYF. CDR3 coding DNA: TGTGCCAGCAGCCAAGCCCCAGGACAGGGGGGGGAGACCCAGTACTTC.

This clonotype turned up a few times. This chain connects TRBV7-2 to TRBJ1-4; D is unclear. The CDR3 is 14 residues long. Trimming cost V 7 bases and J 0 bases, with 9 bases left between them. CDR1 and CDR2 (germline): SGHTA, FQGNSA. In DNA form, the CDR3 reads TGTGCCAGCAACCCCCACGCAACTAATGAAAAACTGTTTTTT. Protein sequence: CASNPHATNEKLFF.